These 17 T cell receptor beta chains originate from one sample sequenced in a study of shared T cell receptors in the human thymus. The method was immunoSEQ multiplex PCR; TCRdb's version includes in-frame clones alone and lacks a portion of them. The repertoire holds 600,000 or so clones, approximately 89% seen once, with 0.009% to 0.0095% in the top ten. The same data also contributed to another study, on human thymus T cells.

Material for sequencing was thymocytes. The receptors stem from a boy in the first two years of life with a congenital heart defect.

The V call is TRBV11-2, the J call TRBJ1-6; tentatively, D is TRBD1 (5 bases). The CDR3 loop spans 14 amino acids. In germline, CDR1 is SGHAT, CDR2 FQNNGV. Deletions cut 5 bases from V and 11 bases from J, with 16 bases between. The CDR3 protein is CASSPGSNGAPLHF. CDR3 DNA: TGTGCCAGCAGCCCAGGGTCCAATGGAGCACCCCTCCACTTT.

This rearrangement joins TRBV13 to TRBJ1-2, with a weak D call TRBD1 (6 bases). The length of the CDR3 is 13 residues. Trimming took 1 base from V and 6 from J, leaving 9 bases between them. The germline V gene has CDR1 PRHDT and CDR2 FYEKMQ (reference sequence). CDR3 in amino acids: CASSLDRVHGYTF. The DNA for the CDR3 is TGTGCCAGCAGCTTAGACAGGGTACATGGCTACACCTTC.

The chain couples TRBV4-2 to TRBJ2-1; 7 positions agree with TRBD2. V shed 6 bases, J shed 4 bases, and the junction held 6 bases outside the gene matches. The length of the CDR3 is 14 residues. Germline CDR1 LGHNA, CDR2 YNFKEQ. The CDR3 DNA follows: TGTGCCAGCAGAGGCGCGGGGGAATACAATGAGCAGTTCTTC. Encoded protein: CASRGAGEYNEQFF.

The gene calls are TRBV2 and TRBJ2-3; D not resolved. Germline loops: CDR1 SNHLY, CDR2 FYNNEI. Trimming left V 4 bases short and J 0 bases short, with 17 bases between. This CDR3 is 17 amino acids long. The DNA for the CDR3 is TGTGCCAGCAGTGTGGTAGAGGAGTCAGCAAGCACAGATACGCAGTATTTT. The encoded protein is CASSVVEESASTDTQYF.

The chain joins TRBV6-1 to TRBJ2-7; 7 nucleotides match TRBD2. The CDR3 consists of 13 residues. Looked up from germline, CDR1 is MNHNS and CDR2 is SASEGT. V was pared by 7 bases and J by 2 bases, with 5 bases of the junction left unmatched. The CDR3, as DNA: TGTGCCAGCAAGAGGAGCGGGACCTACGAGCAGTACTTC. This translates into CASKRSGTYEQYF.

With regard to this clone: The sample has other DNA sequences that encode this CDR3 too. The V call is TRBV28, the J call TRBJ1-6; tentatively, D is TRBD1 (5 bases). This CDR3 spans 16 amino acids. Trimming took off 6 bases at V and 5 bases at J, with 17 bases between the two ends. Looked up from germline, CDR1 is MDHEN and CDR2 is SYDVKM. The CDR3 spells CASSKGPTVNNSPLHF. Here the CDR3 DNA reads TGTGCCAGCAGCAAGGGGCCGACGGTAAATAATTCACCCCTCCACTTT. The full variable domain, in which reference TRBV28 and TRBJ1-6 provide the parts outside the CDR3, is DVKVTQSSRYLVKRTGEKVFLECVQDMDHENMFWYRQDPGLGLRLIYFSYDVKMKEKGDIPEGYSVSREKKERFSLILESASTNQTSMYLCASSKGPTVNNSPLHFGNGTRLTVT.

This clone turned up a few times. The rearrangement joins TRBV5-4 to TRBJ1-2; D is possibly TRBD1 (5 bases). The V gene's germline CDR1 is SGHNT and CDR2 YYREEE (reference sequence). Trimming removed 6 bases at V and 5 bases at J, with 17 bases between. This CDR3 region has 14 residues. Here the CDR3 reads CASTQEGGVYGYTF. The CDR3 bases are TGTGCCAGCACCCAGGAGGGAGGGGTGTATGGCTACACCTTC.

The V call is TRBV2, the J call TRBJ2-7, with D hard to call. CDR1 is SNHLY and CDR2 is FYNNEI in the germline V gene. This CDR3 has 13 residues. Trimming cost V 2 bases and J 2 bases, with 7 bases left between them. In DNA form, the CDR3 reads TGTGCCAGCAGTGAAAGCATACCCTACGAGCAGTACTTC. Its protein is CASSESIPYEQYF. Together with reference TRBV2 and TRBJ2-7, the CDR3 gives the full variable domain: EPEVTQTPSHQVTQMGQEVILRCVPISNHLYFYWYRQILGQKVEFLVSFYNNEISEKSEIFDDQFSVERPDGSNFTLKIRSTKLEDSAMYFCASSESIPYEQYFGPGTRLTVT.

The V gene is TRBV29-1, the J gene TRBJ2-7; possibly TRBD1 for D (6 bases). This CDR3 spans 16 amino acids. The germline V and J ends were trimmed by 4 bases and 3 bases, with 22 bases remaining between them. Per germline, CDR1 SQVTM and CDR2 ANQGSEA. The CDR3 nucleotides are TGCAGCGTTGGAGGGACCACAGGGTCACCGGACTACGAGCAGTACTTC. Translated, it gives CSVGGTTGSPDYEQYF.

The V and J genes are TRBV28 and TRBJ2-1; TRBD1 agrees at 9 bases. J gave up 3 bases and V 8 bases, and 23 bases lay outside the gene matches. Germline V gene lookup returns CDR1 MDHEN and CDR2 SYDVKM. The CDR3 has 20 amino acids. The CDR3 sequence is CASWGRKDRGSLGYYNEQFF. Here the CDR3 DNA reads TGTGCCAGCTGGGGTAGAAAGGACAGGGGCAGTCTCGGCTACTACAATGAGCAGTTCTTC.

This chain links TRBV10-3 with TRBJ2-1; TRBD2 matches 9 bases. CDR1 and CDR2 from the germline V gene are ENHRY and SYGVKD. V shed 7 bases and J 7 bases; nucleotides not matched to a gene: 14. This CDR3 is built from 16 residues. The CDR3 nucleotides are TGTGCCATCACTCAAAAGGTAGCGGGAGTTCTGAATGAGCAGTTCTTC. Translating it yields CAITQKVAGVLNEQFF.

The chain carries TRBV10-2 and TRBJ2-1; tentatively, D is TRBD2 (5 bases). V was trimmed by 0 bases and J by 0 bases, leaving 9 bases between them. The CDR3 is made up of 16 amino acids. CDR1 is WSHSY and CDR2 is SAAADI in the germline V gene. Here the CDR3 reads CASSESNGISYNEQFF. The DNA of the CDR3 is TGCGCCAGCAGTGAGTCTAACGGGATCTCCTACAATGAGCAGTTCTTC.

The genes are TRBV5-6 and TRBJ2-5, with a possible D match to TRBD2 (5 bases). V was cut by 4 bases and J by 4 bases, with 11 bases left in between. The CDR3 length is 13 residues. Germline lookup yields CDR1 SGHDT and CDR2 YYEEEE. Here the CDR3 DNA reads TGTGCCAGCAGCCGCCGGGGAGCAGAGACCCAGTACTTC. This sequence encodes CASSRRGAETQYF.

The V and J genes are TRBV28 and TRBJ1-2; 7 bases are shared with TRBD1. The CDR3 is 15 residues long. CDR1 and CDR2 (germline): MDHEN, SYDVKM. J gave up 4 bases and V 4 bases, and 9 bases lay outside the gene matches. CDR3 residues: CASSSRDSSFYGYTF. The DNA for the CDR3 is TGTGCCAGCAGTTCCCGGGACAGCTCTTTCTATGGCTACACCTTC.

A few counts support this clone. V and J are TRBV5-1 and TRBJ2-4; 7 bases match TRBD1. V shed 5 bases, J shed 4 bases, and the junction held 6 bases outside the gene matches. This CDR3 is built from 14 residues. The germline V gene encodes CDR1 SGHRS and CDR2 YFSETQ. The CDR3 sequence: CASSYLGQKNIQYF. In nucleotides, the CDR3 is TGCGCCAGCAGTTACTTGGGACAGAAAAACATTCAGTACTTC.

This clone has only a few counts. The rearrangement uses TRBV18 and TRBJ2-1; 9 nucleotides line up with TRBD1. From germline, CDR1 is KGHSH and CDR2 LQKENI. The J segment lost 6 bases and the V segment lost 6 bases, leaving 6 bases of the junction unmatched. The CDR3 contains 14 residues. The CDR3 region is CASSTGTGINEQFF. The CDR3 DNA reads TGTGCCAGCTCGACGGGGACAGGGATCAATGAGCAGTTCTTC.

V usage is TRBV9 and J usage is TRBJ2-6, with D tentatively TRBD2 (6 bases). The ends were cut back, 3 bases at V and 0 bases at J, with 19 bases in the middle. Per the germline V gene, CDR1 is SGDLS and CDR2 is YYNGEE. The CDR3 is made up of 19 amino acids. The CDR3 here is CASSAGEALTYSGANVLTF. CDR3 sequence (DNA): TGTGCCAGCAGCGCGGGGGAGGCCCTCACTTACTCTGGGGCCAACGTCCTGACTTTC.